The sequence of this T cell receptor (beta chain) was determined in a study of control samples from healthy donors and cancer patients. The CDR3 has 16 amino acids. J gave up 1 base and V 0 bases, and 3 bases lay outside the gene matches. Generated by immunoSEQ multiplex PCR, the TCRdb table keeps only in-frame clones and is missing some. The data contain some 100,000 clones, roughly nine tenths of them singletons. V usage is TRBV23-1 and J usage is TRBJ1-1; 9 bases agree with TRBD1. TRBV23-1 qualifies as an ORF whose function is uncertain. This sequence was found in a human donor in good health. The donor label of this sample is uncertain. The specimen was blood. The CDR3 here is CASSQSAGQGNTEAFF. CDR3 nucleotides: TGCGCCAGCAGTCAATCAGCGGGACAGGGGAACACTGAAGCTTTCTTT.